The 22 T cell receptor beta chains in this list originate from one sample, sequenced in a study of T cells expressing NK-cell markers. For each CDR3 protein, TCRdb gives one entry from its re-call of the 5' RACE reads, without DNA. The listing records about 110,000 distinct CDR3 sequences. Sample: blood T cells: a sorted CD56 or NKG2C T cell subset, CD4+ or CD8+ T cells, or bulk PBMC T cells (not recorded which). The receptors were sampled from a woman between 18 and 75 years old in good health.

CDR3 loop: CASSLEGSSYEQYF. The chain carries TRBV5-4 and TRBJ2-7. The CDR3 extends over 14 amino acids. Germline V CDR1 and CDR2: SGHNT, YYREEE (reference sequence).

CDR3 loop: CASSTPGTGLNIQYF. V and J are TRBV5-1 and TRBJ2-4; the D gene TCRdb calls, TRBD1, cannot be checked with no DNA. This CDR3 contains 15 residues. CDR1 SGHRS and CDR2 YFSETQ come from the germline V gene.

The chain links TRBV5-4 to TRBJ2-3; TCRdb lists TRBD2, though no DNA is available to test this call. Germline V CDR1 and CDR2: SGHNT, YYREEE (reference sequence). The CDR3 is made up of 15 amino acids. This CDR3 is CASSFSGGSTDTQYF.

This chain joins TRBV4-3 and TRBJ2-3. The CDR3 totals 15 residues. In germline, CDR1 is LGHNA, CDR2 YSLEER. The CDR3 spells CASSQDRDFTDTQYF.

This CDR3 is CASSSSGTSGNPYEQYF. The gene calls are TRBV27 and TRBJ2-7; the D call of TRBD2 rests on TCRdb alone, since no DNA is present to check it. From germline, CDR1 is MNHEY and CDR2 SMNVEV (reference sequence). The length of the CDR3 is 17 residues.

The chain uses TRBV6-6 and TRBJ1-1; TCRdb's D call, TRBD1, is unchecked because there is no DNA. This CDR3 is built from 12 residues. Looked up from germline, CDR1 is MNHNY and CDR2 is SVGAGI (reference sequence). This CDR3 reads CASRGGPLEAFF.

The chain uses TRBV15 and TRBJ2-4. The germline gives CDR1 LNHNV, CDR2 YYDKDF (reference sequence). The CDR3 loop spans 13 amino acids. The CDR3 sequence: CATSGLAKNIQYF. Combining the CDR3 with reference TRBV15 and TRBJ2-4 gives the whole variable domain DAMVIQNPRYQVTQFGKPVTLSCSQTLNHNVMYWYQQKSSQAPKLLFHYYDKDFNNEADTPDNFQSRRPNTSFCFLDIRSPGLGDTAMYLCATSGLAKNIQYFGAGTRLSVL.

The chain joins TRBV12-3 or TRBV12-4 to TRBJ2-1; TCRdb outputs TRBD2, but without DNA this stays unchecked. The CDR3 loop spans 14 amino acids. CDR3 residues: CASNTPGTSNEQFF.

This sequence joins TRBV7-9 and TRBJ1-2. This CDR3 has 14 residues. The V gene's germline CDR1 is SEHNR and CDR2 FQNEAQ (reference sequence). The CDR3 loop is CASSNLASSYGYTF.

The V call is TRBV4-3, the J call TRBJ2-5. The CDR3 extends over 15 amino acids. CDR1 LGHNA and CDR2 YSLEER come from the germline V gene. CDR3 protein: CASSQDSGYQETQYF.

The CDR3 sequence: CASSVGYNQPQHF. The chain carries TRBV2 and TRBJ1-5. Looked up from germline, CDR1 is SNHLY and CDR2 is FYNNEI. The CDR3 consists of 13 residues.

V usage is TRBV3-1 and J usage is TRBJ2-5; TCRdb's assignment of TRBD1 cannot be checked, as there is no DNA. CDR1 is LGHDT, CDR2 YNNKEL, per germline (reference sequence). The CDR3 contains 17 residues. The CDR3 sequence is CASSQDLAGPYQETQYF.

The chain uses TRBV14 and TRBJ2-3; TCRdb's assignment of TRBD2 cannot be checked, as there is no DNA. CDR3 length equals 17 residues. Per germline, CDR1 SGHDN and CDR2 FVKESK. The CDR3 sequence: CASSQYRLAGRGDTQYF.

V usage is TRBV4-3 and J usage is TRBJ2-3; TCRdb outputs TRBD2, but without DNA this stays unchecked. In germline, CDR1 is LGHNA, CDR2 YSLEER. This CDR3 has 17 residues. Here the CDR3 reads CASSQETAPSGTDTQYF.

This rearrangement joins TRBV6-2 or TRBV6-3 to TRBJ1-5; TCRdb names TRBD1, which stays unverified in the absence of DNA. Germline CDR1 is MNHEY and CDR2 is SVGEGT. The CDR3 consists of 14 residues. This CDR3 is CASSYSTVGQPQHF.

The J gene is TRBJ2-1, the V gene TRBV19; the TCRdb D gene call, TRBD1, has no DNA to confirm it. Germline assignment: CDR1 LNHDA and CDR2 SQIVND (reference sequence). This CDR3 has 12 amino acids. The CDR3 spells CASSQGGHEQFF.

This chain links TRBV12-3 or TRBV12-4 with TRBJ2-5; TCRdb gives TRBD2 as the D gene, but with no DNA this cannot be confirmed. The CDR3 sequence is 13 residues long. The CDR3 protein is CATSWGGGETQYF.

This chain uses TRBV7-9 with TRBJ1-5; TCRdb returns TRBD1, unconfirmable since there is no DNA. Germline CDR1 and CDR2: SEHNR and FQNEAQ (reference sequence). The length of the CDR3 is 17 residues. The CDR3: CASSLVGGPYSNQPQHF.

V gene TRBV4-3 combines with J gene TRBJ2-6. Germline V gene data show CDR1 as LGHNA and CDR2 as YSLEER. This CDR3 comprises 16 residues. CDR3 sequence reads: CASSQDRSSGANVLTF.

The rearrangement joins TRBV12-3 or TRBV12-4 to TRBJ1-2; the TCRdb call, TRBD1, lacks DNA for checking. The CDR3 spans 15 residues. The CDR3 region is CASSLRTGGNYGYTF.

The chain employs TRBV5-1 and TRBJ1-5; TCRdb proposes TRBD1, but this gene call is untestable without DNA. Germline values: CDR1 SGHRS, CDR2 YFSETQ. The CDR3 spans 15 residues. The CDR3 loop is CASSEGQGEGQPQHF.

V gene TRBV6-5 combines with J gene TRBJ2-7. The CDR3 spans 14 residues. Germline V gene lookup returns CDR1 MNHEY and CDR2 SVGAGI. CDR3 region: CASSYSEGSYEQYF.